A selection of T cell receptor beta chains follows, all from one sample in a study of T cells after yellow fever vaccination. TCRdb analysed the 5' RACE reads with MiXCR anew, one entry per CDR3 protein. The sample yields about 74,000 distinct CDR3 sequences, more than 5.5% seen once. Specimen: CD8+ T cells sorted from PBMCs, collected around 5 days after the first yellow fever vaccination. These receptors were taken from a man between 18 and 29 years old who received the YFV17D yellow fever vaccine. Both conserved end residues are trimmed from each CDR3.

cdr3_length,v_call,j_call,cdr3_aa
11,TRBV4-1,TRBJ2-2,AARGGPTGELF
11,TRBV29-1,TRBJ1-2,SDREGALYGYT
10,TRBV7-2,TRBJ2-2,ASGLAAGELF
15,TRBV9,TRBJ1-3,ASSVDGVTIGGNTIY
11,TRBV2,TRBJ2-7,ASTEELFYEQY
13,TRBV4-2,TRBJ1-5,ASSQTRGSNQPQH
13,TRBV11-2,TRBJ2-1,ASATSGVGWNEQF
14,TRBV7-9,TRBJ2-5,ASSRRTYRGQETQY
13,TRBV4-1,TRBJ2-1,ASSQRRGSYNEQF
15,TRBV4-1,TRBJ2-3,ASSQAKASRGTDTQY
10,TRBV12-3/TRBV12-4,TRBJ2-5,ASRGVQETQY
14,TRBV15,TRBJ1-4,ATSPQASLTNEKLF
13,TRBV10-3,TRBJ2-7,AISPGTGHPYEQY
10,TRBV6-2/TRBV6-3,TRBJ2-7,ASSSASYEQY
9,TRBV20-1,TRBJ1-1,SARRTAEAF
14,TRBV7-9,TRBJ2-1,ASSFGAGPRYNEQF
13,TRBV20-1,TRBJ2-3,SARLVGLVTDTQY
11,TRBV12-3/TRBV12-4,TRBJ1-1,ASSPSMNTEAF
14,TRBV19,TRBJ1-2,ASSIDFWDKDYGYT
15,TRBV12-3/TRBV12-4,TRBJ2-3,ASSSGLAGGPWDTQY
13,TRBV5-5,TRBJ2-5,ASSSLRTGKETQY
17,TRBV27,TRBJ1-2,ASSLQPPSSGQLYYGYT
12,TRBV20-1,TRBJ1-1,SARRRGGDTEAF
13,TRBV4-3,TRBJ1-2,ASSQDVSPNYGYT
11,TRBV25-1,TRBJ2-2,ASSGTVWFGLF
12,TRBV7-2,TRBJ2-5,ASSSLGGKETQY
8,TRBV29-1,TRBJ2-5,SAEKETQY
12,TRBV25-1,TRBJ2-6,ASSDRNGANVLT
12,TRBV4-1,TRBJ2-2,ASSQALDTGELF
15,TRBV3-1,TRBJ2-3,ATSKQGGGAWSDTQY
11,TRBV13,TRBJ1-1,ASSTHTNTEAF
14,TRBV3-1,TRBJ2-3,ASSQEARGDSDTQY
14,TRBV7-6,TRBJ2-3,ASSFALAGGTDTQY
13,TRBV9,TRBJ2-1,ASSVGTGVNNKQF
12,TRBV7-9,TRBJ1-1,ASSSGGGQDEAF
15,TRBV12-3/TRBV12-4,TRBJ2-3,ASSLASGATITDTQY
13,TRBV2,TRBJ1-1,ASSEGTGVNTEAL
11,TRBV4-1,TRBJ2-3,ASSQPTGDTQY
12,TRBV7-8,TRBJ2-1,ASSPRTTRLGQF
10,TRBV9,TRBJ1-1,TSSGGNRGAF
13,TRBV29-1,TRBJ2-1,SVVGTYLAYNEQF
11,TRBV5-5,TRBJ1-3,ASSFRSGNTIY
14,TRBV4-1,TRBJ2-3,ASSQETGGGTDTQY